This T cell receptor beta chain was sequenced during a study of cytomegalovirus exposure and HLA in healthy donors. CDR3 length: 14 residues. Germline loops: CDR1 SEHNR, CDR2 FQNEAQ (reference sequence). The junction had 10 bases not matched to a gene; V was cut back by 5 bases and J by 7 bases. The PCR contained 60 Vbeta and 13 Jbeta primers. Sequencing used immunoSEQ multiplex PCR; TCRdb keeps in-frame clones, though not all of them. The sample contains 150,000 to 200,000 clones, roughly 73% of which appear only once. Study-level points and caveats: Presence/absence analyses supposed approximately even sequencing depth among donors. Within an earlier analysis, most TCR beta V segments proved productive either about 87% or about 30% of the time. Researchers reported that a few CMV-associated chains were confirmed in vitro as CMV antigen-specific. A later analysis linked 15,000 to 20,000 TCR beta sequences to HLA alleles at 0.05 false discovery rate.

As regards this clone: What it recognizes is unknown.

The chain recombines TRBV7-9 with TRBJ2-5, with 7 bases fitting TRBD2. The origin of this receptor is a woman aged 25 to 39 in good health and CMV-seronegative. Sequenced input: PBMCs. CDR3 sequence (DNA): TGTGCCAGCAGCAGCAACGCGGGAGACTGGACCCAGTACTTC. It specifies CASSSNAGDWTQYF.